This T cell receptor (beta chain) derives from a study of T-cell reconstitution after alpha-beta-depleted transplantation in children. This clonotype has ten or more counts. No antigen is known for it. Germline V lookup: CDR1 SNHLY, CDR2 FYNNEI. CDR3 length: 14 residues. V lost 8 bases and J 5 bases, leaving 15 bases between the germline ends. Unique molecular identifiers tagged the TCRbeta library. In TCRdb, the PCR reads were re-called with MiXCR into one record per CDR3 protein. The table has about 15,000 distinct CDR3 sequences, approximately 5.3% seen once. Study observations and caveats: After transplant, high TCRbeta diversity at day 60 in some patients arose from surviving recipient T cells and thymic progenitors. Reportedly, roughly two months post-transplant, alpha-beta T cells arose from several hundred expanded graft clones.

The receptor comes from a boy aged 5-17 years with acute lymphoblastic leukemia, due to receive a stem cell transplant. This specimen consisted of PBMCs, obtained before TCRalphabeta/CD19-depleted stem cell transplant. This chain joins TRBV2 and TRBJ2-2; D gene unclear. The DNA of the CDR3 is TGTGCCAGCCGCAGCGCGTTGAGGACCGGGGAGCTGTTTTTT. It encodes CASRSALRTGELFF.